The rows below give T cell receptor beta chains drawn from one sample of a study of blood T cells in healthy people across ages. Each CDR3 protein is one row after TCRdb ran MiXCR on the 5' RACE reads. The profile covers around 990,000 distinct CDR3 sequences, with less than 25% appearing a single time and around 0.75% taken by the ten largest. These data were likewise used in another study, on T cells of mothers and their children.

Sequenced: blood. The receptors were gathered from a girl between 2 and 10 years old in good health. CDR3s include the opening cysteine and the closing phenylalanine or tryptophan. Each record gives: J gene, D gene, V gene, clone size, CDR3 DNA, CDR3 protein. D genes are given only for firm matches. The listing skips clone size in some rows; elsewhere it reads once, few, many or a size class.

J gene: TRBJ1-5
D gene: -
V gene: TRBV5-1
clone size: many
CDR3 DNA: TGTGCCAGCAGCTTAAATAGCAATCAGCCCCAGCATTTT
CDR3 protein: CASSLNSNQPQHF

J gene: TRBJ1-1
D gene: -
V gene: TRBV4-2
clone size: few
CDR3 DNA: TGTGCCAGCAGCCAAGTCATAGGGAAGAACACTGAAGCTTTCTTT
CDR3 protein: CASSQVIGKNTEAFF

J gene: TRBJ2-5
D gene: TRBD2
V gene: TRBV20-1
clone size: few
CDR3 DNA: TGCAGTGCTAGAGGGACTAGCTCTCCGACCCAGTACTTC
CDR3 protein: CSARGTSSPTQYF

J gene: TRBJ1-1
D gene: -
V gene: TRBV5-1
clone size: -
CDR3 DNA: TGCGCCAGCAGCGGACAGACAAGGAACACTGAAGCTTTCTTT
CDR3 protein: CASSGQTRNTEAFF

J gene: TRBJ2-1
D gene: TRBD1
V gene: TRBV7-2
clone size: few
CDR3 DNA: TGTGCCAGCAGCTCCCGCGTTCTGGGACAGGGTCGCTACAATGAGCAGTTCTTC
CDR3 protein: CASSSRVLGQGRYNEQFF

J gene: TRBJ2-1
D gene: TRBD2
V gene: TRBV29-1
clone size: -
CDR3 DNA: TGCAGCGTCTACGATAGCGGGGGGGACTTCGGGCAGTTCTTC
CDR3 protein: CSVYDSGGDFGQFF

J gene: TRBJ2-1
D gene: TRBD2
V gene: TRBV7-2
clone size: few
CDR3 DNA: TGTGCCAGCTCTGCGGGGGACCTCTACAATGAGCAGTTCTTC
CDR3 protein: CASSAGDLYNEQFF

J gene: TRBJ1-1
D gene: TRBD1
V gene: TRBV20-1
clone size: -
CDR3 DNA: TGCAGTGCTAGAGCCCTACAGGGGTTAGCTGAAGCTTTCTTT
CDR3 protein: CSARALQGLAEAFF

J gene: TRBJ2-5
D gene: -
V gene: TRBV20-1
clone size: -
CDR3 DNA: TGCAGTGCTGGAGGATGGCGGGGGCGTGGAGAGACCCAGTACTTC
CDR3 protein: CSAGGWRGRGETQYF

J gene: TRBJ1-3
D gene: -
V gene: TRBV4-1
clone size: -
CDR3 DNA: TGCGCCAGCAGCCAAGACAGGCGGAGCTCTGGAAACACCATATATTTT
CDR3 protein: CASSQDRRSSGNTIYF

J gene: TRBJ2-7
D gene: -
V gene: TRBV5-1
clone size: -
CDR3 DNA: TGCGCCAGCAGCCCTAGACAAAGCGGGGAGCAGTACTTC
CDR3 protein: CASSPRQSGEQYF

J gene: TRBJ2-2
D gene: TRBD1
V gene: TRBV7-3
clone size: -
CDR3 DNA: TGTGCCAGCAGCTTCGGGACAGCCCAAGAGGCCGGGGAGCTGTTTTTT
CDR3 protein: CASSFGTAQEAGELFF

J gene: TRBJ2-5
D gene: -
V gene: TRBV24-1
clone size: few
CDR3 DNA: TGTGCCACCAGTGGAGGGAACCACCAAGAGACCCAGTACTTC
CDR3 protein: CATSGGNHQETQYF

J gene: TRBJ2-7
D gene: -
V gene: TRBV4-3
clone size: -
CDR3 DNA: TGCGCCAGCAGCCAAGATTTCTCGACCGGCTCCTACGAGCAGTACTTC
CDR3 protein: CASSQDFSTGSYEQYF

J gene: TRBJ2-7
D gene: TRBD2
V gene: TRBV27
clone size: -
CDR3 DNA: TGTGCCAGCAGTTTTTCCCCTAGCGGGGGCTACGAGCAGTACTTC
CDR3 protein: CASSFSPSGGYEQYF

J gene: TRBJ2-7
D gene: -
V gene: TRBV10-3
clone size: -
CDR3 DNA: TGTGCCACCCGGGACCGTAGGCAGGGCGAGCAGTACTTC
CDR3 protein: CATRDRRQGEQYF

J gene: TRBJ2-3
D gene: -
V gene: TRBV4-1
clone size: -
CDR3 DNA: TGCGCCAGCAGCCAAGTCGAGGCCCCCACGCAGTATTTT
CDR3 protein: CASSQVEAPTQYF

J gene: TRBJ2-7
D gene: TRBD1
V gene: TRBV7-9
clone size: few
CDR3 DNA: TGTGCCAGCAGCCCGCCGGCGACAGGGACCTACGAGCAGTACTTC
CDR3 protein: CASSPPATGTYEQYF

J gene: TRBJ1-2
D gene: TRBD1
V gene: TRBV20-1
clone size: few
CDR3 DNA: TGCAGTGCCCGGGACAGGGCCACTTACGGCTACACCTTC
CDR3 protein: CSARDRATYGYTF

J gene: TRBJ2-5
D gene: TRBD2
V gene: TRBV6-7
clone size: few
CDR3 DNA: TGTGCCAGCTATTATAGCGGGGCAAAGACCCAGTACTTC
CDR3 protein: CASYYSGAKTQYF

J gene: TRBJ2-3
D gene: -
V gene: TRBV27
clone size: -
CDR3 DNA: TGTGCCAGCAGTTTAGGGGTTGAATATACGCAGTATTTT
CDR3 protein: CASSLGVEYTQYF

J gene: TRBJ2-7
D gene: -
V gene: TRBV4-1
clone size: -
CDR3 DNA: TGCGCCAGCAGCCAAGCGGGGGCCGCCTACGAGCAGTACTTC
CDR3 protein: CASSQAGAAYEQYF

J gene: TRBJ2-5
D gene: TRBD2
V gene: TRBV12-3/TRBV12-4
clone size: -
CDR3 DNA: TGTGCCAGCAGCTACGGGGGGGCTTTAAAGGAGACCCAGTACTTC
CDR3 protein: CASSYGGALKETQYF

J gene: TRBJ1-5
D gene: TRBD1
V gene: TRBV12-3/TRBV12-4
clone size: -
CDR3 DNA: TGTGCCAGCAGCTCGGGACAGATTAATCAGCCCCAGCATTTT
CDR3 protein: CASSSGQINQPQHF

J gene: TRBJ1-1
D gene: -
V gene: TRBV20-1
clone size: -
CDR3 DNA: TGCAGTGCTAGATTCCTCAACACTGAAGCTTTCTTT
CDR3 protein: CSARFLNTEAFF

J gene: TRBJ2-3
D gene: -
V gene: TRBV6-2/TRBV6-3
clone size: -
CDR3 DNA: TGTGCCAGCAGTTATATGAGCGGCACAGATACGCAGTATTTT
CDR3 protein: CASSYMSGTDTQYF

J gene: TRBJ2-2
D gene: TRBD1
V gene: TRBV9
clone size: few
CDR3 DNA: TGTGCCAGCGGTTTTGAGGGGGCGCGAGCCGGGGAGCTGTTTTTT
CDR3 protein: CASGFEGARAGELFF

J gene: TRBJ1-1
D gene: -
V gene: TRBV7-2
clone size: few
CDR3 DNA: TGTGCCAGCAGCTTTGGGGCCTCGGGGGCCTCGAACACTGAAGCTTTCTTT
CDR3 protein: CASSFGASGASNTEAFF

J gene: TRBJ2-1
D gene: -
V gene: TRBV24-1
clone size: -
CDR3 DNA: TGTGCCACCAGTCTAAAGATCGGGGAGGAGCGGTTCTTC
CDR3 protein: CATSLKIGEERFF

J gene: TRBJ1-6
D gene: -
V gene: TRBV7-9
clone size: few
CDR3 DNA: TGTGCCAGCAGTCTAGGGGGGGAATTTCCCCTCCACTTT
CDR3 protein: CASSLGGEFPLHF

J gene: TRBJ2-4
D gene: -
V gene: TRBV12-3/TRBV12-4
clone size: few
CDR3 DNA: TGTGCCAGCAGTCCCCTGGACGGGGATCAGTACTTC
CDR3 protein: CASSPLDGDQYF

J gene: TRBJ2-5
D gene: -
V gene: TRBV15
clone size: few
CDR3 DNA: TGTGCCACCAGCAGAGACGAAGGGGAGTCCCAGTACTTC
CDR3 protein: CATSRDEGESQYF

J gene: TRBJ2-5
D gene: -
V gene: TRBV28
clone size: -
CDR3 DNA: TGTGCCAGCAAAGTGGAGCTTTCCCAAGAGACCCAGTACTTC
CDR3 protein: CASKVELSQETQYF

J gene: TRBJ2-1
D gene: TRBD2
V gene: TRBV7-9
clone size: -
CDR3 DNA: TGTGCCAGCAGCCCTCCTTGGAGACTAGCGGGGGGGCAAAATGAGCAGTTCTTC
CDR3 protein: CASSPPWRLAGGQNEQFF

J gene: TRBJ2-7
D gene: -
V gene: TRBV27
clone size: -
CDR3 DNA: TGTGCCAGCGACTACTATGGCCTGGCCTACGAGCAGTACTTC
CDR3 protein: CASDYYGLAYEQYF

J gene: TRBJ1-2
D gene: -
V gene: TRBV4-1
clone size: -
CDR3 DNA: TGCGCCAGCAGCCCAAACGTTCAAAGGCACTATGGCTACACCTTC
CDR3 protein: CASSPNVQRHYGYTF

J gene: TRBJ2-5
D gene: -
V gene: TRBV11-1
clone size: few
CDR3 DNA: TGTGCCAGCAGCCTCGGCAGAAAGGAGCAGTACTTC
CDR3 protein: CASSLGRKEQYF

J gene: TRBJ2-2
D gene: -
V gene: TRBV7-9
clone size: -
CDR3 DNA: TGTGCCAGCAGCTCGGAGATTCAAACCGGGGAGCTGTTTTTT
CDR3 protein: CASSSEIQTGELFF

J gene: TRBJ2-1
D gene: -
V gene: TRBV6-5
clone size: -
CDR3 DNA: TGCGCCAGTAGACGACACGACGGGGCCAAAGAGCAGTTCTTC
CDR3 protein: CASRRHDGAKEQFF

J gene: TRBJ2-7
D gene: -
V gene: TRBV7-9
clone size: few
CDR3 DNA: TGTGCCAGCAGCTTCGGCAAGGACCGGTTGTACGAGCAGTACTTC
CDR3 protein: CASSFGKDRLYEQYF

J gene: TRBJ1-5
D gene: -
V gene: TRBV5-8
clone size: few
CDR3 DNA: TGTGCCAGCGAGGACTCGAGTGGTAGTCAGCCCCAGCATTTT
CDR3 protein: CASEDSSGSQPQHF